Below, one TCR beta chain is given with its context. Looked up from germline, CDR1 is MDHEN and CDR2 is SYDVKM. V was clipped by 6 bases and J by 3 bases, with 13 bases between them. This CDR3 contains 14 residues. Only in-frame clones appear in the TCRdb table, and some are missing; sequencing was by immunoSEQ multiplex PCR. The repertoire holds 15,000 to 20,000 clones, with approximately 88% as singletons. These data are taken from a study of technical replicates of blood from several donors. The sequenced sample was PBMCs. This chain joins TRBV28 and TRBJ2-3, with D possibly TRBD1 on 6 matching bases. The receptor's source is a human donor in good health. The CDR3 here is CASSSQGSTDTQYF. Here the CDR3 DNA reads TGTGCCAGCAGCTCACAGGGATCGACAGATACGCAGTATTTT.